Sequencing of this TCR beta chain was carried out in a study of graft-versus-host responses after intestinal transplantation (dated by TCRdb to the early 2020s). Notes on the research overall: Multivisceral, liver-intestinal, or isolated intestinal transplants were received by the recipients. Anti-thymocyte globulin induction was given to all recipients, followed by maintenance tacrolimus and steroids for around three years. Bulk TCR-beta CDR3 sequencing was used to track graft-versus-host and host-versus-graft alloreactive T cell clones in the graft, circulation and bone marrow after intestinal transplantation. To identify alloreactive clones, pre-transplant mixed lymphocyte reaction products were sequenced and compared with unstimulated pre-transplant donor and recipient T cells. Of the 20 to 30 intestinal transplant recipients enrolled in the cohort, one of whom was a retransplant, a few patients without pretransplant specimens were excluded. Donor T cell macrochimerism was defined as a peak of at least 4% donor T cells among recipient peripheral blood mononuclear cells. Instead of going to the commercial service, samples from a few later patients were sequenced in-house on an Illumina MiSeq and processed with MiXCR. Results and caveats for the whole study, not just this receptor: The relatively low number and heterogeneity of intestinal transplant patients limited the conclusions. High GvH to HvG T cell clonal ratios were observed in the allografts of patients with donor T cell macrochimerism. Early after transplant, peak levels of circulating GvH clones were associated with declines in HvG clones. GvH clones were detected in recipient bone marrow, and some appeared earlier in ileal mucosa or blood, consistent with an intestinal mucosal origin.

Per the germline V gene (reference sequence), SGHNT is the CDR1 and YYREEE is the CDR2. V loses 5 bases, J loses 5 bases, and the germline ends lie 19 bases apart. Inclusive of the bounding cysteine and phenylalanine, the CDR3 is 15 residues long. Only the CDR3 part of the read is kept: 45 bases, read in frame from the first base. Library prep was done by the immunoSEQ multiplex PCR assay. High-throughput TCR-beta CDR3 sequencing of genomic DNA from most patients was performed by Adaptive Biotechnologies. The source study handled its data this way. TCR sequencing data for roughly 20 patients were retrieved from Adaptive's ImmunoSEQ software; a few other patients were processed with MiXCR and VDJtools. CDR3 nucleotide sequences shared between donor and recipient were removed because their origin could not be assigned. To be classed as alloreactive, a clone needed at least 2-fold expansion over unstimulated cells and a minimum CFSE-low frequency of 0.002% (template counts) or 0.001% (read counts). Clones were considered mappable if detected in sequenced pre-transplant spleen, lymph node, or MLR CFSE-low populations of the donor or recipient. The cumulative frequency of alloreactive clones was calculated as a percentage of all sequences, weighted by copy number. TCRdb's version of the immuneACCESS table is confined to in-frame rearrangements and falls short of the full clone set. An unresolved V gene accounts for under half of the shortfall where checked; the remainder is of unknown origin. V, J and clone size reflect that table, while D and trimming were determined from the DNA. This sample lists under 50,000 clones; just under 90% were detected once. The top ten hold over 6% of the sample.

About this clone itself: No cognate antigen has been identified for it. Base qualities were left out, and no much larger clone turns up one base away.

Blood samples were collected up to 4 times in the first month after transplant and then at least monthly when available. The sequence was collected from a human patient who received an intestinal transplant, so some T cells may come from the graft donor. The specimen comprised PBMCs, sampled around 270 days after transplant. This sequence uses TRBV5-4 and TRBJ2-5, with no reliable assignment of the D segment. DNA sequence: TGTGCCAGCAGTCTACACCCGCGGTTAGGCGAGACCCAGTACTTC. The translation is CASSLHPRLGETQYF.